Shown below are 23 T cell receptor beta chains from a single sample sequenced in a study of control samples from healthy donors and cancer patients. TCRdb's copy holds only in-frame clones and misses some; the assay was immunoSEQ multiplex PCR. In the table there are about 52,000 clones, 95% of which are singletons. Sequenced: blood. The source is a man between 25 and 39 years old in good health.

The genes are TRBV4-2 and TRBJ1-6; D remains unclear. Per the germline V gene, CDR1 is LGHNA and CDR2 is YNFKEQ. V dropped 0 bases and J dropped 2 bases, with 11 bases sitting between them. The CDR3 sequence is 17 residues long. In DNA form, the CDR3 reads TGTGCCAGCAGCCAAGATCTCAGGAACACCTATAATTCACCCCTCCACTTT. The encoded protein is CASSQDLRNTYNSPLHF.

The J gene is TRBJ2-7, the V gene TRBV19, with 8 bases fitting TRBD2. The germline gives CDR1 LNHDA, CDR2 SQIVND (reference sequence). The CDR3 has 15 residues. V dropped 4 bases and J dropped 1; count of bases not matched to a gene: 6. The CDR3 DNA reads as TGTGCCAGTAGTACTGCGGGAGGCCAATCCTACGAGCAGTACTTC. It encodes CASSTAGGQSYEQYF.

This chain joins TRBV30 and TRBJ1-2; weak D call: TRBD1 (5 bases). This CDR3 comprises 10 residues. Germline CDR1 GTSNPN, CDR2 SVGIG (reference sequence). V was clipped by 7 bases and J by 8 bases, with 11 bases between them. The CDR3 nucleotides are TGTGCCTCGGGACGGCAAGGCTACACCTTC. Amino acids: CASGRQGYTF.

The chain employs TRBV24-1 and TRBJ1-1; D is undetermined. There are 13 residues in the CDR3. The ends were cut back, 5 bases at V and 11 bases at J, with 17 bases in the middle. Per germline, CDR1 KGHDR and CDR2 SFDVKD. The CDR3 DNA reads TGTGCCACCAGTGGGCCAGAGAGGTCGGACGCTTTCTTT. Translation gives CATSGPERSDAFF.

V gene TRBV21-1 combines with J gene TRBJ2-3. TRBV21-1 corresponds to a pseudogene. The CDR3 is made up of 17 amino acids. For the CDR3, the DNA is TGTGCCAGCAGCAAGCCCCCCGTGGGCCGTAGCTTGGATACGCAGTATTTT. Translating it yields CASSKPPVGRSLDTQYF.

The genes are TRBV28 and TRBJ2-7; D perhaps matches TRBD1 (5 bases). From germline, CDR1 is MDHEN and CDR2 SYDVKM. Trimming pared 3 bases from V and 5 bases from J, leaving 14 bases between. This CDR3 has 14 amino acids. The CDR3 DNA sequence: TGTGCCAGCAGTTTTGGGCAGGGTTTCGACGAGCAGTACTTC. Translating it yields CASSFGQGFDEQYF.

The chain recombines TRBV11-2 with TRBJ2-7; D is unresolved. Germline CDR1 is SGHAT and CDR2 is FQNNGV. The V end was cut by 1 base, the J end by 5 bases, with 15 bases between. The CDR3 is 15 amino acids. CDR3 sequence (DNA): TGTGCCAGCAGCTTAGCCAGGTCGCGATCGGACGAGCAGTACTTC. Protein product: CASSLARSRSDEQYF.

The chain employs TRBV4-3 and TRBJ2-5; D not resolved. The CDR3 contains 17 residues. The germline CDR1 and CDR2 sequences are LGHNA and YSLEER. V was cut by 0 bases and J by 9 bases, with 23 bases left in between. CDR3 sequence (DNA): TGCGCCAGCAGCCAAGATTCCCAGACCCACTTCCCCAGACCCCAGTACTTC. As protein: CASSQDSQTHFPRPQYF.

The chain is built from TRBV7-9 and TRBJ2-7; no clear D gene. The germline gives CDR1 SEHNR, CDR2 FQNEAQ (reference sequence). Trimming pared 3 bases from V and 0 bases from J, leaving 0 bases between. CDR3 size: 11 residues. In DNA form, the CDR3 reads TGTGCCAGCAGCTTCTCCTACGAGCAGTACTTC. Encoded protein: CASSFSYEQYF.

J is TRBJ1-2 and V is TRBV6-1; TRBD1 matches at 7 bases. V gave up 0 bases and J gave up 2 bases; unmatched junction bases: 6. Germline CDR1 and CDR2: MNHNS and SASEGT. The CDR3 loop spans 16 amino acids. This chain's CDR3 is CASSEAQDRWNYGYTF. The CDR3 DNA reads TGTGCCAGCAGTGAAGCACAGGACAGGTGGAACTATGGCTACACCTTC.

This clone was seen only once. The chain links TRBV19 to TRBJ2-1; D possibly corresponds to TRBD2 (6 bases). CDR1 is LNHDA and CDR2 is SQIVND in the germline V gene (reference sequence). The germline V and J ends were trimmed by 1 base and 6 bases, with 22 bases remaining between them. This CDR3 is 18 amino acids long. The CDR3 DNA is TGTGCCAGTAGTATAGGGCTAGCGCCCCGCAATTGGGGCAATGAGCAGTTCTTC. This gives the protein CASSIGLAPRNWGNEQFF.

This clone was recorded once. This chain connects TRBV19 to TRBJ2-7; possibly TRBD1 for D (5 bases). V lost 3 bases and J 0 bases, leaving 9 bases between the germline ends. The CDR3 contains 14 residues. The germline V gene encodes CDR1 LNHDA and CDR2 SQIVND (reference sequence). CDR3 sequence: CASSMGQVSYEQYF. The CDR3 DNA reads TGTGCCAGTAGTATGGGGCAGGTCTCCTACGAGCAGTACTTC.

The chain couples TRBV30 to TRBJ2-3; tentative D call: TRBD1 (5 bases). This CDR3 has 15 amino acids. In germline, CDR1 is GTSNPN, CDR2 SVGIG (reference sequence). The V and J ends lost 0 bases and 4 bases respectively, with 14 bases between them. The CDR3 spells CAWSVSRVGADTQYF. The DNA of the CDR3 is TGTGCCTGGAGTGTATCCAGGGTGGGTGCAGATACGCAGTATTTT.

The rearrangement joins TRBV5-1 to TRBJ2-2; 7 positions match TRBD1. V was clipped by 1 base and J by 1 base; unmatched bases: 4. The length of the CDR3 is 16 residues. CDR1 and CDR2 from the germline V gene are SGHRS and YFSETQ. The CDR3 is CASSLSGTVNTGELFF. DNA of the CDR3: TGCGCCAGCAGCTTGAGTGGGACAGTGAACACCGGGGAGCTGTTTTTT.

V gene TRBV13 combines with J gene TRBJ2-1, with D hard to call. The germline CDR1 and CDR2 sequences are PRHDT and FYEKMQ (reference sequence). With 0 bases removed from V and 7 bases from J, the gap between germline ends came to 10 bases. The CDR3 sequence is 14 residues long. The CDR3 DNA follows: TGTGCCAGCAGCTTAGGCCTCGTTGGGAATGAGCAGTTCTTC. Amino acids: CASSLGLVGNEQFF.

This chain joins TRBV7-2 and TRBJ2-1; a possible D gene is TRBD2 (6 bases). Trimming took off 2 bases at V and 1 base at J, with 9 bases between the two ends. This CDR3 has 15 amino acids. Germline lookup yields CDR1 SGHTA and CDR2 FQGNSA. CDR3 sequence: CASSLRRGSYNEQFF. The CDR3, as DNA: TGTGCCAGCAGCTTAAGGCGGGGATCCTACAATGAGCAGTTCTTC. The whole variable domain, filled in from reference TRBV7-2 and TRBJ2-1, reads GAGVSQSPSNKVTEKGKDVELRCDPISGHTALYWYRQSLGQGLEFLIYFQGNSAPDKSGLPSDRFSAERTGGSVSTLTIQRTQQEDSAVYLCASSLRRGSYNEQFFGPGTRLTVL.

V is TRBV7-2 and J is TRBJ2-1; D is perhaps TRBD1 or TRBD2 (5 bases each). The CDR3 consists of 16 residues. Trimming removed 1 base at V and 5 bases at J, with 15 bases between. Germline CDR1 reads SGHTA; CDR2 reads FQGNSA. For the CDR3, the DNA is TGTGCCAGCAGCTTAGGGGACCCTCGCGCGGACAATGAGCAGTTCTTC. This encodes CASSLGDPRADNEQFF.

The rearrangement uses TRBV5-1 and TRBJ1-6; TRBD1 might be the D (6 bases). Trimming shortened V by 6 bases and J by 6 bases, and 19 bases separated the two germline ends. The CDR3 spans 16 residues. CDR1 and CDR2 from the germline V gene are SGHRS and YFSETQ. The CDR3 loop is CASTMTGSTSNSPLHF. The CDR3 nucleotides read TGCGCCAGCACCATGACAGGATCTACATCTAATTCACCCCTCCACTTT.

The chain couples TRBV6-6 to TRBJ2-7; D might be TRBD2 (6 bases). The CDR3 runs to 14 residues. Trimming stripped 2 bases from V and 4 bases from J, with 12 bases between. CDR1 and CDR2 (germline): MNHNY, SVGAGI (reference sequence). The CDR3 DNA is TGTGCCAGCAGTTACGGCGGGACCGTATACGAGCAGTACTTC. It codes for CASSYGGTVYEQYF.

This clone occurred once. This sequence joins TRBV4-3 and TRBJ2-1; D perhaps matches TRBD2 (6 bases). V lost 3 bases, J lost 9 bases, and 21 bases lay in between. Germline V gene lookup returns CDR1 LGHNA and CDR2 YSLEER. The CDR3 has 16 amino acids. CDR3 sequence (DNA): TGCGCCAGCAGCCAGGGGCCAGGCGGAGGGTTTCGTGAGCAGTTCTTC. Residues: CASSQGPGGGFREQFF.

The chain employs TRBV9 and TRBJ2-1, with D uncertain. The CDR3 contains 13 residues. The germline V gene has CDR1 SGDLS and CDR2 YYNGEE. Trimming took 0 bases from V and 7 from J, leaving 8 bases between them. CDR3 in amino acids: CASSVAIYNEQFF. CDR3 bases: TGTGCCAGCAGCGTAGCCATATATAATGAGCAGTTCTTC. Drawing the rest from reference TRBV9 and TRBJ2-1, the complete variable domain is DSGVTQTPKHLITATGQRVTLRCSPRSGDLSVYWYQQSLDQGLQFLIQYYNGEERAKGNILERFSAQQFPDLHSELNLSSLELGDSALYFCASSVAIYNEQFFGPGTRLTVL.

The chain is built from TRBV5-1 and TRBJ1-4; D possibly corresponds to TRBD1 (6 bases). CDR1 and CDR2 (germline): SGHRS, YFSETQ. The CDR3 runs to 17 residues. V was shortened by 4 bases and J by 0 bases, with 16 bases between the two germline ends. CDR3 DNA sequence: TGCGCCAGCAGCCCCCGGACAGCAAGTGCAACTAATGAAAAACTGTTTTTT. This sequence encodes CASSPRTASATNEKLFF.

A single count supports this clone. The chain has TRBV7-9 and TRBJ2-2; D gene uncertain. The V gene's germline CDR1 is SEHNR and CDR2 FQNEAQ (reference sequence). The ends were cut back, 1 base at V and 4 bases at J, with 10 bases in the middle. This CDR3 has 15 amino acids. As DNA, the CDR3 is TGTGCCAGCAGCTTAGTCTTCGGTTTCACCGGGGAGCTGTTTTTT. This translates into CASSLVFGFTGELFF.